The 8 T cell receptor beta chains given below trace back to one sample, sequenced in a study of neurological immune-mediated disorders. TCRdb re-called the 5' RACE reads through MiXCR, storing one row per CDR3 protein. The top ten hold 9% of the sample, which has some 27,000 distinct CDR3 sequences, less than 8.5% seen once. Sequencing input: PBMCs. These receptors originate from a woman aged 45-60 years in good health.

In its sample, this clonotype was seen many times. The genes are TRBV16 and TRBJ1-1; D unclear. The CDR3 is made up of 13 amino acids. The germline V gene has CDR1 KGHSY and CDR2 FQNENV. The V and J ends lost 3 bases and 0 bases respectively, with 5 bases between them. The CDR3 sequence is CASSQSVNTEAFF. CDR3 nucleotide sequence: TGTGCCAGCAGCCAGTCGGTGAACACTGAAGCTTTCTTT.

This clonotype was seen many times. V and J are TRBV20-1 and TRBJ2-7, with 10 positions matching TRBD2. J was trimmed by 1 base and V by 6 bases; bases with no gene match: 9. Germline V gene lookup returns CDR1 DFQATT and CDR2 SNEGSKA (reference sequence). The CDR3 covers 15 residues. CDR3 DNA: TGCAGTGCCCTACTTAGCGGGGGGAGGTCCTACGAGCAGTACTTC. It codes for CSALLSGGRSYEQYF.

At least ten counts were recorded for this clonotype. The chain recombines TRBV12-3 or TRBV12-4 with TRBJ1-1; D gene unclear. The ends were cut back, 7 bases at V and 2 bases at J, with 14 bases in the middle. The CDR3 is made up of 14 amino acids. The CDR3 DNA sequence: TGTGCCAGCACCCCTGAAAGGGCCAACACTGAAGCTTTCTTT. Encoded protein: CASTPERANTEAFF.

This clonotype was detected many times. The V gene is TRBV14, the J gene TRBJ2-7, with TRBD2 matching over 7 bases. The CDR3 sequence is 16 residues long. Per germline, CDR1 SGHDN and CDR2 FVKESK. V lost 1 base to trimming and J lost 2 bases; unmatched junction nucleotides: 8. The CDR3 DNA is TGTGCCAGCAGCCAAGCCCTGGGACTACCGCCCTACGAGCAGTACTTC. Translated, it gives CASSQALGLPPYEQYF.

At least ten counts were recorded for this clonotype. V gene TRBV5-1 combines with J gene TRBJ2-2, with D possibly matching TRBD1 (5 bases). V lost 1 base to trimming and J lost 0 bases, with 16 bases between them. Germline-derived CDR1 and CDR2 are SGHRS and YFSETQ. The CDR3 consists of 18 residues. CDR3 nucleotide sequence: TGCGCCAGCAGCTTGAAGAACCTCAGGGCCGCGAACACCGGGGAGCTGTTTTTT. It encodes CASSLKNLRAANTGELFF.

This clonotype was recorded many times. The chain links TRBV20-1 to TRBJ2-2, with 10 bases matching TRBD1. V was pared by 5 bases and J by 6 bases, with 9 bases of the junction left unmatched. The CDR3 covers 15 residues. The V gene's germline CDR1 is DFQATT and CDR2 SNEGSKA (reference sequence). CDR3 amino acids: CSAARQGAWAGELFF. The CDR3 nucleotides are TGCAGTGCTGCCCGACAGGGGGCGTGGGCCGGGGAGCTGTTTTTT.

This clonotype was found many times. This chain links TRBV7-2 with TRBJ2-3; 10 positions agree with TRBD1. V shed 3 bases, J shed 4 bases, and the junction held 16 bases outside the gene matches. The V gene's germline CDR1 is SGHTA and CDR2 FQGNSA. The CDR3 is made up of 19 amino acids. CDR3 amino acids: CASSFVVGQGGAEADTQYF. Written as DNA, the CDR3 is TGTGCCAGCAGCTTCGTAGTTGGACAGGGGGGCGCAGAGGCAGATACGCAGTATTTT.

A few counts support this clonotype. This CDR3 is CASSAGGLGGYEQYF. The CDR3 region has the DNA TGTGCCAGCAGTGCGGGGGGACTAGGGGGGTACGAGCAGTACTTC. This rearrangement joins TRBV2 to TRBJ2-7, with 8 bases identical to TRBD2. Germline loops: CDR1 SNHLY, CDR2 FYNNEI. The V gene end was trimmed by 4 bases and the J gene end by 4 bases; junction bases not matched to a gene: 9. The CDR3 is 15 residues long.